These T cell receptor beta chains were read from a single sample in a study of Ad26.COV2.S vaccination and SARS-CoV-2 variants. Using immunoSEQ multiplex PCR, the repertoire was profiled, and TCRdb retains in-frame clones only, with some absent. The data contain about 680,000 clones, more than 80% of them singletons. The sample consisted of peripheral blood, taken in a trial of Ad26.COV2.S vaccine versus placebo. Receptors were obtained from a person aged 18-60 years who received the Ad26.COV2.S COVID-19 vaccine or a placebo. Each CDR3 is given with its conserved first and last residue. Fields, in order: V gene, D gene, J gene, clone size, CDR3 protein, CDR3 DNA. D genes are given only for firm matches. Only some rows state a clone size, as once, few, many or a class for expanded clones.

V: TRBV3-1/TRBV3-2
D: TRBD2
J: TRBJ2-5
size: .
CDR3: CASSQLAGGMVTQYF
DNA: TGTGCCAGCAGCCAGTTAGCGGGGGGTATGGTGACCCAGTACTTC

V: TRBV7-2
D: .
J: TRBJ1-2
size: .
CDR3: CASSLSTNRANYGYTF
DNA: TGTGCCAGCAGCTTAAGTACTAACAGGGCTAACTATGGCTACACCTTC

V: TRBV5-4
D: TRBD1
J: TRBJ1-1
size: .
CDR3: CASSLNTGGVTEAFF
DNA: TGTGCCAGCAGCTTAAACACAGGGGGAGTAACTGAAGCTTTCTTT

V: TRBV5-4
D: .
J: TRBJ2-3
size: .
CDR3: CASKPQANTDTQYF
DNA: TGTGCCAGCAAGCCGCAAGCGAACACAGATACGCAGTATTTT

V: TRBV24-1
D: .
J: TRBJ2-3
size: .
CDR3: CATSELSTDTQYF
DNA: TGTGCCACCAGTGAACTTTCCACAGATACGCAGTATTTT

V: TRBV24-1
D: .
J: TRBJ1-5
size: .
CDR3: CATSEAGRNQPQHF
DNA: TGTGCCACCAGTGAAGCAGGTCGCAATCAGCCCCAGCATTTT

V: TRBV3-1/TRBV3-2
D: .
J: TRBJ1-3
size: .
CDR3: CASSQDNHVSGNTIYF
DNA: TGTGCCAGCAGCCAAGATAACCACGTCTCTGGAAACACCATATATTTT

V: TRBV7-3
D: .
J: TRBJ2-1
size: once
CDR3: CASSLIGDEQFF
DNA: TGTGCCAGCAGCTTAATAGGGGACGAGCAGTTCTTC

V: TRBV12-3/TRBV12-4
D: .
J: TRBJ2-1
size: .
CDR3: CATGREKAEQFF
DNA: TGTGCCACGGGACGGGAGAAAGCTGAGCAGTTCTTC

V: TRBV7-7
D: TRBD2
J: TRBJ2-5
size: .
CDR3: CASSPSGTSGWETQYF
DNA: TGTGCTAGCAGCCCGTCCGGGACTAGCGGTTGGGAGACCCAGTACTTC

V: TRBV19
D: .
J: TRBJ1-5
size: .
CDR3: CASRGSNQPQHF
DNA: TGTGCCAGTAGGGGTAGCAATCAGCCCCAGCATTTT

V: TRBV30
D: TRBD1
J: TRBJ2-7
size: .
CDR3: CAWSVFLGQGDEQYF
DNA: TGTGCCTGGAGTGTATTTTTAGGACAGGGGGACGAGCAGTACTTC

V: TRBV12-3/TRBV12-4
D: .
J: TRBJ2-3
size: .
CDR3: CASLDGGGDTQYF
DNA: TGTGCCAGCCTGGATGGCGGCGGGGATACGCAGTATTTT

V: TRBV3-1/TRBV3-2
D: TRBD2
J: TRBJ2-1
size: .
CDR3: CASSQEVAGGGNEQFF
DNA: TGTGCCAGCAGCCAAGAAGTTGCGGGAGGGGGGAATGAGCAGTTCTTC

V: TRBV3-1/TRBV3-2
D: .
J: TRBJ1-4
size: .
CDR3: CASSTDSSTNEKLFF
DNA: TGTGCCAGCAGTACGGACAGTTCAACTAATGAAAAACTGTTTTTT

V: TRBV29-1
D: .
J: TRBJ2-1
size: .
CDR3: CSVETGNNEQFF
DNA: TGCAGCGTTGAGACTGGTAACAATGAGCAGTTCTTC

V: TRBV5-1
D: TRBD1
J: TRBJ1-2
size: .
CDR3: CASSGQGLPYGYTF
DNA: TGCGCCAGCAGCGGACAGGGGCTCCCCTATGGCTACACCTTC

V: TRBV7-2
D: .
J: TRBJ2-3
size: once
CDR3: CASSLTTRTDTQYF
DNA: TGTGCCAGCAGCTTAACTACCCGCACAGATACGCAGTATTTT

V: TRBV21-1
D: .
J: TRBJ1-1
size: few
CDR3: CASSRGRRNTEAFF
DNA: TGTGCCAGCAGCAGGGGGCGACGGAACACTGAAGCTTTCTTT

V: TRBV11-2
D: .
J: TRBJ2-4
size: once
CDR3: CASRPGQLNIQYF
DNA: TGTGCCAGCAGGCCGGGACAATTAAACATTCAGTACTTC

V: TRBV6-5
D: TRBD1
J: TRBJ2-7
size: .
CDR3: CASRRQGEVFYEQYF
DNA: TGTGCCAGCAGACGACAGGGGGAGGTATTTTACGAGCAGTACTTC

V: TRBV25-1
D: TRBD2
J: TRBJ2-1
size: .
CDR3: CASRDSGGGNEQFF
DNA: TGTGCCAGCAGGGATAGCGGGGGAGGCAATGAGCAGTTCTTC

V: TRBV15
D: TRBD1
J: TRBJ1-3
size: .
CDR3: CATSKDRGAGNTIYF
DNA: TGTGCCACCAGCAAAGACAGGGGAGCTGGAAACACCATATATTTT

V: TRBV6-1
D: .
J: TRBJ1-2
size: few
CDR3: CASSEVGGSNYGYTF
DNA: TGTGCCAGCAGTGAAGTGGGAGGGAGCAACTATGGCTACACCTTC

V: TRBV27
D: TRBD1
J: TRBJ2-7
size: .
CDR3: CASSPWTGGSEQYF
DNA: TGTGCCAGCAGTCCTTGGACAGGGGGCTCCGAGCAGTACTTC

V: TRBV11-3
D: .
J: TRBJ2-2
size: .
CDR3: CASSLWSGETGELFF
DNA: TGTGCCAGCAGCTTATGGTCGGGGGAAACCGGGGAGCTGTTTTTT

V: TRBV2
D: .
J: TRBJ2-2
size: .
CDR3: CASQLSLNTGELFF
DNA: TGTGCCAGCCAGCTCTCACTGAACACCGGGGAGCTGTTTTTT

V: TRBV23-1
D: TRBD1
J: TRBJ1-5
size: few
CDR3: CATKRDRAPQPQHF
DNA: TGCGCCACCAAACGGGACAGGGCCCCTCAGCCCCAGCATTTT

V: TRBV24-1
D: TRBD1
J: TRBJ1-5
size: .
CDR3: CATSDGQGMSNQPQHF
DNA: TGTGCCACCAGTGATGGACAGGGGATGAGCAATCAGCCCCAGCATTTT

V: TRBV24-1
D: .
J: TRBJ1-5
size: .
CDR3: CATSGRYSNQPQHF
DNA: TGTGCCACCAGTGGAAGATATAGCAATCAGCCCCAGCATTTT

V: TRBV2
D: .
J: TRBJ2-7
size: .
CDR3: CAKGRGNYEQYF
DNA: TGTGCCAAGGGACGCGGGAACTACGAGCAGTACTTC

V: TRBV23-1
D: .
J: TRBJ1-1
size: once
CDR3: CASFCTAEAFF
DNA: TGCGCCAGCTTCTGTACAGCGGAAGCTTTCTTT

V: TRBV5-4
D: .
J: TRBJ2-2
size: .
CDR3: CASSLTTGAVGELFF
DNA: TGTGCCAGCAGCTTGACGACGGGAGCGGTCGGGGAGCTGTTTTTT

V: TRBV6-2/TRBV6-3
D: .
J: TRBJ2-7
size: .
CDR3: CASSPPGTASSYEQYF
DNA: TGTGCCAGCAGTCCCCCGGGGACTGCTAGCTCCTACGAGCAGTACTTC

V: TRBV13
D: .
J: TRBJ1-1
size: .
CDR3: CASSSQNTEAFF
DNA: TGTGCCAGCAGCTCACAAAACACTGAAGCTTTCTTT

V: TRBV5-1
D: TRBD2
J: TRBJ2-1
size: .
CDR3: CASSLAAGDPKLNEQFF
DNA: TGCGCCAGCAGCTTGGCTGCGGGGGACCCAAAACTCAATGAGCAGTTCTTC

V: TRBV30
D: .
J: TRBJ1-6
size: .
CDR3: CAWSAHRTSSYNSPLHF
DNA: TGTGCCTGGAGTGCGCACCGGACGAGCTCCTATAATTCACCCCTCCACTTT

V: TRBV6-5
D: .
J: TRBJ1-5
size: once
CDR3: CASSYDINQPQHF
DNA: TGTGCCAGCAGTTACGACATCAATCAGCCCCAGCATTTT

V: TRBV11-2
D: .
J: TRBJ1-2
size: .
CDR3: CASSLSNGIEMGYTF
DNA: TGTGCCAGCAGCTTATCTAACGGTATAGAGATGGGCTACACCTTC

V: TRBV10-1
D: TRBD1
J: TRBJ2-2
size: .
CDR3: CASSRGQVTGELFF
DNA: TGCGCCAGCAGCCGGGGACAGGTCACCGGGGAGCTGTTTTTT

V: TRBV6-4
D: TRBD1
J: TRBJ2-2
size: .
CDR3: CASSAGTGATGELFF
DNA: TGTGCCAGCAGTGCGGGGACAGGGGCGACCGGGGAGCTGTTTTTT

V: TRBV19
D: .
J: TRBJ1-5
size: .
CDR3: CASSIWAGVLDQPQHF
DNA: TGTGCCAGTAGTATATGGGCGGGGGTATTAGATCAGCCCCAGCATTTT

V: TRBV9
D: .
J: TRBJ1-4
size: .
CDR3: CASSVGATTNEKLFF
DNA: TGTGCCAGCAGCGTAGGGGCAACAACTAATGAAAAACTGTTTTTT

V: TRBV7-2
D: .
J: TRBJ2-1
size: .
CDR3: CASSLGGRHNEQFF
DNA: TGTGCCAGCAGCTTGGGGGGACGGCACAATGAGCAGTTCTTC

V: TRBV6-2/TRBV6-3
D: .
J: TRBJ2-3
size: .
CDR3: CASSYRLASADTQYF
DNA: TGTGCCAGCAGTTATCGTCTAGCGAGCGCAGATACGCAGTATTTT

V: TRBV11-3
D: TRBD1
J: TRBJ2-3
size: .
CDR3: CASSPGTGMSTDTQYF
DNA: TGTGCCAGCAGCCCAGGGACAGGGATGAGCACAGATACGCAGTATTTT

V: TRBV12-5
D: .
J: TRBJ2-7
size: .
CDR3: CASGPHGPYEQYF
DNA: TGTGCTAGTGGTCCCCACGGGCCCTACGAGCAGTACTTC

V: TRBV3-1/TRBV3-2
D: .
J: TRBJ2-7
size: .
CDR3: CASSQDDDEQYF
DNA: TGTGCCAGCAGCCAAGATGACGACGAGCAGTACTTC

V: TRBV9
D: .
J: TRBJ1-3
size: once
CDR3: CASSVGQTGNTIYF
DNA: TGTGCCAGCAGCGTAGGTCAGACAGGAAACACCATATATTTT

V: TRBV7-3
D: TRBD2
J: TRBJ2-3
size: .
CDR3: CASSTGLAGTDTQYF
DNA: TGTGCCAGCAGCACGGGACTAGCGGGAACAGATACGCAGTATTTT

V: TRBV7-9
D: TRBD1
J: TRBJ2-7
size: .
CDR3: CASSPDRDEQYF
DNA: TGTGCCAGCAGCCCGGACAGGGATGAGCAGTACTTC

V: TRBV7-6
D: TRBD1
J: TRBJ1-6
size: .
CDR3: CASSSRTGYNSPLHF
DNA: TGTGCCAGCAGCTCGCGGACAGGTTATAATTCACCCCTCCACTTT

V: TRBV11-2
D: .
J: TRBJ2-5
size: .
CDR3: CASSLDLETQYF
DNA: TGTGCCAGCAGCTTAGATCTCGAGACCCAGTACTTC

V: TRBV5-3
D: TRBD1
J: TRBJ2-3
size: .
CDR3: CARRIPGTGRDTDTQYF
DNA: TGTGCCAGAAGAATCCCCGGGACAGGGAGGGACACAGATACGCAGTATTTT

V: TRBV27
D: .
J: TRBJ1-6
size: .
CDR3: CASSLRVYHYDNSPLHF
DNA: TGTGCCAGCAGTTTGCGGGTTTACCACTACGATAATTCACCCCTCCACTTT

V: TRBV3-1/TRBV3-2
D: TRBD2
J: TRBJ2-1
size: .
CDR3: CASSQVGGTSGYNEQFF
DNA: TGTGCCAGCAGCCAAGTTGGGGGGACTAGCGGGTACAATGAGCAGTTCTTC

V: TRBV11-2
D: .
J: TRBJ1-1
size: .
CDR3: CASSNGNEAFF
DNA: TGTGCCAGCAGCAACGGTAATGAAGCTTTCTTT

V: TRBV6-1
D: TRBD2
J: TRBJ2-4
size: .
CDR3: CASIDSGMRFGLAKNIQYF
DNA: TGTGCCAGCATTGATAGCGGGATGAGATTCGGGCTAGCCAAAAACATTCAGTACTTC